The 21 T cell receptor beta chains given below trace back to one sample, sequenced in a study of cytomegalovirus exposure and HLA in healthy donors. PCR was performed using 60 Vbeta and 13 Jbeta primers. Clones were read by immunoSEQ multiplex PCR, and TCRdb kept only the in-frame ones, dropping some. This table holds approximately 180,000 clones, about 79% found once. Sequencing was performed on PBMCs. The receptors come from a man in his forties or fifties in good health and CMV-seropositive.

This chain uses TRBV9 with TRBJ2-4; possible D gene TRBD1, 6 bases. The germline gives CDR1 SGDLS, CDR2 YYNGEE. The V end was cut by 4 bases, the J end by 0 bases, with 14 bases between. The CDR3 spans 16 residues. The CDR3 here is CASSLTGTRAKNIQYF. Written as DNA, the CDR3 is TGTGCCAGCAGCCTGACGGGGACACGAGCCAAAAACATTCAGTACTTC.

The table lists this clone with a few counts. The chain is built from TRBV15 and TRBJ2-1, with 7 bases fitting TRBD2. The CDR3 is 13 amino acids. Trimming took 5 bases from V and 9 from J; bases not matched to a gene: 7. Germline CDR1 reads LNHNV; CDR2 reads YYDKDF (reference sequence). This chain's CDR3 is CATSGRLAGEQFF. CDR3 nucleotide sequence: TGTGCCACCAGCGGACGGTTAGCGGGTGAGCAGTTCTTC.

The chain has TRBV30 and TRBJ1-5, with 10 bases that match TRBD1. J was trimmed by 5 bases and V by 8 bases; bases with no gene match: 6. The CDR3 length is 13 residues. Germline loops: CDR1 GTSNPN, CDR2 SVGIG (reference sequence). The CDR3 nucleotides read TGTGCCATGGGACAGGGGTTAGATCAGCCCCAGCATTTT. It translates to CAMGQGLDQPQHF.

The V call is TRBV6-5, the J call TRBJ2-7; unclear D gene. The CDR3 is 16 residues long. CDR1 is MNHEY, CDR2 SVGAGI, per germline. V was pared by 0 bases and J by 6 bases, with 18 bases between. The CDR3 loop reads CASSYSPRPTYGEQYF. The CDR3 coding sequence is TGTGCCAGCAGTTACTCCCCCAGGCCGACATATGGCGAGCAGTACTTC.

The gene calls are TRBV6-5 and TRBJ1-1; D is uncertain. CDR3 length: 14 amino acids. Trimming removed 4 bases at V and 0 bases at J, with 9 bases between. Germline V gene sequence: CDR1 MNHEY, CDR2 SVGAGI. The CDR3, as DNA: TGTGCCAGCAGTTCCTTGGCCTTGAACACTGAAGCTTTCTTT. It translates to CASSSLALNTEAFF.

This clone has a single count. The chain has TRBV9 and TRBJ2-1; 12 nucleotides agree with TRBD2. Trimming took 4 bases from V and 6 from J; bases not matched to a gene: 8. Looked up from germline, CDR1 is SGDLS and CDR2 is YYNGEE. This CDR3 is built from 16 residues. The CDR3 sequence is CASSKMGLAGRNEQFF. The CDR3 coding sequence is TGTGCCAGCAGCAAAATGGGACTAGCGGGCCGCAATGAGCAGTTCTTC.

This chain links TRBV18 with TRBJ2-7; 8 positions match TRBD1. Germline values: CDR1 KGHSH, CDR2 LQKENI. The J segment lost 2 bases and the V segment lost 1 base, leaving 7 bases of the junction unmatched. The CDR3 runs 16 residues. The CDR3 bases are TGTGCCAGCTCACCACGAGCGGACAGGGCAACCTACGAGCAGTACTTC. It translates to CASSPRADRATYEQYF.

The rearrangement joins TRBV4-1 to TRBJ2-7, with D possibly TRBD1 on 5 matching bases. The germline gives CDR1 MGHRA, CDR2 YSYEKL. Deletions cut 0 bases from V and 2 bases from J, with 14 bases between. The CDR3 is 16 residues long. The CDR3 DNA sequence: TGCGCCAGCAGCCAAGATTTAGTGCAGGGAACCTACGAGCAGTACTTC. Its protein is CASSQDLVQGTYEQYF.

This clone has only a few counts. This chain uses TRBV7-2 with TRBJ1-5; D may be TRBD1 (6 bases). Germline V CDR1 and CDR2: SGHTA, FQGNSA. The germline V and J ends were trimmed by 0 bases and 6 bases, with 12 bases remaining between them. This CDR3 comprises 15 residues. The CDR3 reads CASSLATGITQPQHF. In DNA form, the CDR3 reads TGTGCCAGCAGCTTAGCTACAGGGATCACTCAGCCCCAGCATTTT. Drawing the rest from reference TRBV7-2 and TRBJ1-5, the complete variable domain is GAGVSQSPSNKVTEKGKDVELRCDPISGHTALYWYRQSLGQGLEFLIYFQGNSAPDKSGLPSDRFSAERTGGSVSTLTIQRTQQEDSAVYLCASSLATGITQPQHFGDGTRLSIL.

In DNA form, the CDR3 reads TGTGCCATCAGTGATAGAGGACTCTTAACCGGGGAGCTGTTTTTT. Translation: CAISDRGLLTGELFF. The rearrangement uses TRBV10-3 and TRBJ2-2, with a possible D match to TRBD2 (5 bases). This CDR3 contains 15 residues. V was clipped by 3 bases and J by 5 bases, with 13 bases between them. Germline CDR1 is ENHRY and CDR2 is SYGVKD.

This chain links TRBV5-1 with TRBJ1-5; a possible D gene is TRBD1 (5 bases). V was pared by 4 bases and J by 4 bases, with 15 bases between. Germline CDR1 reads SGHRS; CDR2 reads YFSETQ. The CDR3 spans 15 residues. The CDR3 loop is CASSPGAGGNQPQHF. The CDR3 DNA is TGCGCCAGCAGCCCCGGGGCAGGAGGGAATCAGCCCCAGCATTTT.

The chain is built from TRBV2 and TRBJ2-7; TRBD1 matches 11 bases. Per germline, CDR1 SNHLY and CDR2 FYNNEI. Trimming removed 5 bases from V and 0 bases from J; junction bases left unmatched: 6. The CDR3 contains 16 residues. In nucleotides, the CDR3 is TGTGCCAGCAGTAAGGACAGGGGGCGCAGCTCCTACGAGCAGTACTTC. Translated: CASSKDRGRSSYEQYF.

The chain carries TRBV5-4 and TRBJ1-1, with TRBD1 as a possible D gene (6 bases). With 4 bases removed from V and 1 base from J, the gap between germline ends came to 11 bases. Germline CDR1 and CDR2: SGHNT and YYREEE (reference sequence). The CDR3 covers 14 residues. This CDR3 reads CASSIMGQNTEAFF. In nucleotides, the CDR3 is TGTGCCAGCAGCATTATGGGACAGAACACTGAAGCTTTCTTT.

This clone is a singleton in its sample. The gene calls are TRBV7-6 and TRBJ2-7; TRBD1 agrees at 7 bases. Germline CDR1 is SGHVS and CDR2 is FNYEAQ. The CDR3 sequence is 12 residues long. J lost 7 bases, V lost 5 bases, and 5 bases had no gene match. The CDR3 here is CASSPQGLEQYF. CDR3 DNA: TGTGCCAGCAGCCCACAGGGGCTTGAGCAGTACTTC.

This clone appeared a few times. DNA for the CDR3: TGTGCCAGTAGTATATGGGCGGACAGCCAAAATCAGCCCCAGCATTTT. Translating gives CASSIWADSQNQPQHF. The gene calls are TRBV19 and TRBJ1-5; perhaps TRBD1 as D (6 bases). The CDR3 has 16 residues. Trimming removed 2 bases at V and 4 bases at J, with 15 bases between. The germline V gene encodes CDR1 LNHDA and CDR2 SQIVND (reference sequence).

V is TRBV10-3 and J is TRBJ2-1; TRBD2 agrees at 9 bases. Germline V gives CDR1 ENHRY, CDR2 SYGVKD. This CDR3 contains 16 residues. Trimming at V came to 0 bases and at J to 3 bases, leaving 3 bases not matched to a gene. In DNA form, the CDR3 reads TGTGCCATCAGTGAGTCGTTAGCGGGAGACTACAATGAGCAGTTCTTC. Translated, it gives CAISESLAGDYNEQFF.

The chain has TRBV6-5 and TRBJ2-5, with TRBD2 matching 10 bases. The better agreement between TRBJ2-7 and the DNA end casts doubt on the J call. This CDR3 contains 15 residues. CDR1 is MNHEY, CDR2 SVGAGI, per germline. The CDR3 DNA reads as TGTGCCAGCAGCCCGAGCCTAGCGGGAGCCTACGAGCAGTACTTC. This translates into CASSPSLAGAYEQYF.

This clone occurred a few times. The chain employs TRBV7-9 and TRBJ2-7; 7 bases agree with TRBD1. CDR3 length: 11 residues. The ends lost 6 bases at V and 5 bases at J; junction bases unmatched: 1. CDR1 is SEHNR, CDR2 FQNEAQ, per germline (reference sequence). CDR3 region: CASRGGDEQYF. CDR3 nucleotides: TGTGCCAGCAGAGGGGGCGACGAGCAGTACTTC.

The rearrangement uses TRBV19 and TRBJ2-3; D is unclear. Trimming stripped 2 bases from V and 0 bases from J, with 9 bases between. The germline V gene encodes CDR1 LNHDA and CDR2 SQIVND (reference sequence). This CDR3 is built from 15 residues. The CDR3 DNA reads as TGTGCCAGTAGTATAATCGGAGCTAGCACAGATACGCAGTATTTT. Translated, it gives CASSIIGASTDTQYF.

This sequence joins TRBV11-3 and TRBJ2-2, with D unresolved. The CDR3 length is 16 residues. Germline V gene lookup returns CDR1 SGHNT and CDR2 YENEEA. The V gene lost 2 bases and the J gene lost 4 bases, with 14 bases spanning the gap. This chain's CDR3 is CASSLYWADATGELFF. CDR3 nucleotides: TGTGCCAGCAGCTTATATTGGGCAGATGCCACCGGGGAGCTGTTTTTT.

In regard to this clone: An end of the junction differs from the germline gene, which may be a read error. The chain couples TRBV5-1 to TRBJ2-4; maybe TRBD2 (6 bases). Germline V gives CDR1 SGHRS, CDR2 YFSETQ. The length of the CDR3 is 14 residues. CDR3 residues: CASGLSGTLNSQYF. CDR3 bases: TGCGCCAGCGGTCTCTCCGGGACTTTAAACAGTCAGTACTTC.